This T cell receptor beta chain was sequenced during a study of PD-L1 blockade in urothelial cancer. TCRdb's table, derived via immunoSEQ multiplex PCR, lists solely in-frame clones and lacks some. The table lists 55,000 to 75,000 clones, more than 80% of them singletons. The junction had 14 bases not matched to a gene; V was cut back by 0 bases and J by 3 bases. Per germline, CDR1 MNHNS and CDR2 SASEGT. The CDR3 contains 18 residues. This clone was detected a few times. Time point defined: pretreatment peripheral blood. This chain links TRBV6-1 with TRBJ2-7; the match to TRBD1 covers 7 bases. Sequenced here: PBMCs, sampled around atezolizumab (anti-PD-L1) treatment. The sequence came from an older man with urothelial cancer. CDR3 nucleotides: TGTGCCAGCAGTGAAGCTCTAGCAAATACAGGGGACCTCTACGAGCAGTACTTC. Its translation: CASSEALANTGDLYEQYF.